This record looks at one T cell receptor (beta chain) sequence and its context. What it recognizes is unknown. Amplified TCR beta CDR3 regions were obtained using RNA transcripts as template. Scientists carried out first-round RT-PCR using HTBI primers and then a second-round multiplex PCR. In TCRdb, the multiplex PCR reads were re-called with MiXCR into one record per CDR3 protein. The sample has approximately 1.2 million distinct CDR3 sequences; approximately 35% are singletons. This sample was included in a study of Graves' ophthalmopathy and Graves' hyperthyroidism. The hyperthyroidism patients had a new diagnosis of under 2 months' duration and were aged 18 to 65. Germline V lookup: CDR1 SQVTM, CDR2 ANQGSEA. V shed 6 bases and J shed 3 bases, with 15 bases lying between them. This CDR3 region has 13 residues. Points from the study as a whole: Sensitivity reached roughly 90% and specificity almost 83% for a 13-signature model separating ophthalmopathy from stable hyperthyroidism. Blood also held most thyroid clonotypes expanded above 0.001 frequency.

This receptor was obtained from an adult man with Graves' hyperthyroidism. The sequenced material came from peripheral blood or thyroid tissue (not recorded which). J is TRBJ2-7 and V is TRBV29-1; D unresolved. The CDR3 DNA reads TGCAGCGTCCAGGCCGGGTCATTCTACGAGCAGTACTTC. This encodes CSVQAGSFYEQYF.